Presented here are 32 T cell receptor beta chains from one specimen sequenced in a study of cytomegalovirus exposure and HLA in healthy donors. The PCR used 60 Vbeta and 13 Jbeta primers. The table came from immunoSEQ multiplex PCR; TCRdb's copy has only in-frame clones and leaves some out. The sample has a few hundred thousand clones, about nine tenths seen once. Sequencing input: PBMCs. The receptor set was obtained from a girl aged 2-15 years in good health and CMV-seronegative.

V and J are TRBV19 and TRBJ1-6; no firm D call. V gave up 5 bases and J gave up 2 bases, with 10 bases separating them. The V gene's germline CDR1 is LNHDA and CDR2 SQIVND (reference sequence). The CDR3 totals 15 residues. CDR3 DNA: TGTGCCAGTAGTCCTACAGTGCCCTATAATTCACCCCTCCACTTT. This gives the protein CASSPTVPYNSPLHF.

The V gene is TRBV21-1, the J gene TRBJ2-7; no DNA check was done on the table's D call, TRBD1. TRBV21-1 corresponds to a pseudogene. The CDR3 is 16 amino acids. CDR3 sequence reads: CASSPQGAQGGYEQYF. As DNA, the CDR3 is TGTGCCAGCAGCCCTCAGGGGGCTCAGGGCGGCTACGAGCAGTACTTC.

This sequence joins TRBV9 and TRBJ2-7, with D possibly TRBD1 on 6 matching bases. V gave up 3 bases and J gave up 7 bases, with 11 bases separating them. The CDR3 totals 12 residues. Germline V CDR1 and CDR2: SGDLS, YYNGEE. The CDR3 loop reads CASSAAGEEQYF. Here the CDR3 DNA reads TGTGCCAGCAGCGCGGCAGGGGAAGAGCAGTACTTC. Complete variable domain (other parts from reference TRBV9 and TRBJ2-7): DSGVTQTPKHLITATGQRVTLRCSPRSGDLSVYWYQQSLDQGLQFLIQYYNGEERAKGNILERFSAQQFPDLHSELNLSSLELGDSALYFCASSAAGEEQYFGPGTRLTVT.

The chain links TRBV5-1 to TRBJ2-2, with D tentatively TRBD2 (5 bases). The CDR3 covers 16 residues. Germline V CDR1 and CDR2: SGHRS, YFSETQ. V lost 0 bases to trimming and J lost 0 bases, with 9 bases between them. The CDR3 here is CASSLEAAPNTGELFF. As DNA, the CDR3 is TGCGCCAGCAGCTTGGAAGCGGCACCGAACACCGGGGAGCTGTTTTTT.

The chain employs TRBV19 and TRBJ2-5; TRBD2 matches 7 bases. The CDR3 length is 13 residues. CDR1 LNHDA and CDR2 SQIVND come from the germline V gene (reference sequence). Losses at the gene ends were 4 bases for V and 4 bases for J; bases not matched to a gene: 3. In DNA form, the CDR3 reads TGTGCCAGTAGTAGCGGGAGAAGAGAGACCCAGTACTTC. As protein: CASSSGRRETQYF.

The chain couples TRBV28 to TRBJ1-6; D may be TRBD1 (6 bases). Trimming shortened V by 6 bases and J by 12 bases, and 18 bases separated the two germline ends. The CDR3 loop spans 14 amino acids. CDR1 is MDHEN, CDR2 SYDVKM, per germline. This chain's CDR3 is CASSRGLGDLPLHF. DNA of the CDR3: TGTGCCAGCAGCAGGGGCCTGGGGGATTTACCCCTCCACTTT. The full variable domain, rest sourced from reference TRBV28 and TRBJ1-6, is DVKVTQSSRYLVKRTGEKVFLECVQDMDHENMFWYRQDPGLGLRLIYFSYDVKMKEKGDIPEGYSVSREKKERFSLILESASTNQTSMYLCASSRGLGDLPLHFGNGTRLTVT.

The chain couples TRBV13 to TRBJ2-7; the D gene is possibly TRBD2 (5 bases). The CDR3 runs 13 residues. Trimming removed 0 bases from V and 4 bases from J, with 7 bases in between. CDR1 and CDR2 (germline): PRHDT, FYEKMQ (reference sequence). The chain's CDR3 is CASSLGSGYEQYF. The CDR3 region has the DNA TGTGCCAGCAGCTTAGGGTCGGGATACGAGCAGTACTTC. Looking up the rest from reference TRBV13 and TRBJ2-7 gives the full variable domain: AAGVIQSPRHLIKEKRETATLKCYPIPRHDTVYWYQQGPGQDPQFLISFYEKMQSDKGSIPDRFSAQQFSDYHSELNMSSLELGDSALYFCASSLGSGYEQYFGPGTRLTVT.

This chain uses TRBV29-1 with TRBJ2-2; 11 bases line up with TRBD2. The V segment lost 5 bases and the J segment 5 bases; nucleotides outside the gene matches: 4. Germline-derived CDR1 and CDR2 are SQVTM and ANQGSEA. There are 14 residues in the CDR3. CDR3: CSVNSGGGTGELFF. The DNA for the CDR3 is TGCAGCGTTAATAGCGGGGGGGGTACCGGGGAGCTGTTTTTT.

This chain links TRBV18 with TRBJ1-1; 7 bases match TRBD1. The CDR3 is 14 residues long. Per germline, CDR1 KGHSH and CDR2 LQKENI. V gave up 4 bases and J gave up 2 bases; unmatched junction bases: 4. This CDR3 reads CASSQGAINTEAFF. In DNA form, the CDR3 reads TGTGCCAGCTCACAGGGGGCGATTAACACTGAAGCTTTCTTT.

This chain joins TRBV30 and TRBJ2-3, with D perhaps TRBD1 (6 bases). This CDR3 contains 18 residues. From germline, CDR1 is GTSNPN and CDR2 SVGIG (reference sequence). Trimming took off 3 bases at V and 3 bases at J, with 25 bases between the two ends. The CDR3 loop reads CAWRGRGGLGPATDTQYF. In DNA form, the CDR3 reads TGTGCCTGGAGGGGGAGAGGGGGATTGGGCCCTGCAACAGATACGCAGTATTTT.

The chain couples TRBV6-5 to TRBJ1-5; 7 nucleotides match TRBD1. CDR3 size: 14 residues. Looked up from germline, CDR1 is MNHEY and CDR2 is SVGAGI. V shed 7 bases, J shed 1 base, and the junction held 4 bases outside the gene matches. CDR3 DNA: TGTGCCAGCACCCAGGGACAGAGCAATCAGCCCCAGCATTTT. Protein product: CASTQGQSNQPQHF.

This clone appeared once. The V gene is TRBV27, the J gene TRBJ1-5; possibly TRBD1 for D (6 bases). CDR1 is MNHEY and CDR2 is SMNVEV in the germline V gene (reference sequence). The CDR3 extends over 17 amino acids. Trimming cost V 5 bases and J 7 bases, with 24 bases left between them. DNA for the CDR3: TGTGCCAGCAGTGCCCGACCCGGGACATCTTTTTCCCAGCCCCAGCATTTT. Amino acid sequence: CASSARPGTSFSQPQHF.

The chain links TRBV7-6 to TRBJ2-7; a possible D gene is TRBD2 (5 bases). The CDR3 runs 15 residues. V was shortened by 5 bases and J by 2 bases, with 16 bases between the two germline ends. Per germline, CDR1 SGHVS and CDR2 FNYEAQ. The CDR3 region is CASSLNRESTYEQYF. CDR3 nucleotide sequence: TGTGCCAGCAGCCTCAACCGGGAATCCACCTACGAGCAGTACTTC.

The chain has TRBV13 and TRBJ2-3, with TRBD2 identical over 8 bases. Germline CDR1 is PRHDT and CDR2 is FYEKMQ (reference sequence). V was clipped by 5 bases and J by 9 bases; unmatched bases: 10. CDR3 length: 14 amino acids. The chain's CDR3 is CASSPTTGGRTQYF. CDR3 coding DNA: TGTGCCAGCAGCCCCACAACGGGGGGGAGGACGCAGTATTTT. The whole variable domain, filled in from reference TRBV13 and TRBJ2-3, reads AAGVIQSPRHLIKEKRETATLKCYPIPRHDTVYWYQQGPGQDPQFLISFYEKMQSDKGSIPDRFSAQQFSDYHSELNMSSLELGDSALYFCASSPTTGGRTQYFGPGTRLTVL.

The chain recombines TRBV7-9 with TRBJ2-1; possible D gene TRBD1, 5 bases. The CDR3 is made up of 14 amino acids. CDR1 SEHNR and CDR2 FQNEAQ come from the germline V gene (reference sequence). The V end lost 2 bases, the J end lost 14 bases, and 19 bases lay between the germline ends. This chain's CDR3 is CASSLSIDRMAKFF. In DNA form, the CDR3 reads TGTGCCAGCAGCTTATCAATAGACAGAATGGCGAAGTTCTTC.

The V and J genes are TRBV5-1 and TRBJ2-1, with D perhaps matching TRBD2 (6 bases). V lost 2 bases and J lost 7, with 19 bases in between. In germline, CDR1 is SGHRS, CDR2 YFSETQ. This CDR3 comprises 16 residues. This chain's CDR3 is CASSFVTGAPGNEQFF. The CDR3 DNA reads TGCGCCAGCAGCTTCGTAACGGGAGCCCCGGGTAATGAGCAGTTCTTC.

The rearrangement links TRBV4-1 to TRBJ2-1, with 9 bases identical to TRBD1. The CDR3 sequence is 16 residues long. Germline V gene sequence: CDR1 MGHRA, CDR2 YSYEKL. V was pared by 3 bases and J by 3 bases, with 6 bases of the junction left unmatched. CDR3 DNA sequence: TGCGCCAGCAGCCACCCACCGGGACAGGGCTACAATGAGCAGTTCTTC. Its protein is CASSHPPGQGYNEQFF.

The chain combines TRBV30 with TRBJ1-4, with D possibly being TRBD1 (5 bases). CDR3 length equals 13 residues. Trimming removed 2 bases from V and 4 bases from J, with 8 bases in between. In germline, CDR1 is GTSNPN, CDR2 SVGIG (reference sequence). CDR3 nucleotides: TGTGCCTGGAGTCAGGGTTTTAATGAAAAACTGTTTTTT. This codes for CAWSQGFNEKLFF.

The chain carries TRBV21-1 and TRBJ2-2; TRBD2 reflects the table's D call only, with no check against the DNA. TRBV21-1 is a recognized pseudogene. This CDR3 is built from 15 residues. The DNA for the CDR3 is TGTGCCAGCAGGCCCGGGACTAGGAACACCGGGGAGCTGTTTTTT. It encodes CASRPGTRNTGELFF.

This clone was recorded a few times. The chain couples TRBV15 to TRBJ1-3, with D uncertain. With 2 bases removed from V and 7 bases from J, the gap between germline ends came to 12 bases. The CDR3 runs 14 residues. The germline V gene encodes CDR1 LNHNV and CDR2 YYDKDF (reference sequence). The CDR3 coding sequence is TGTGCCACCAGCAGATCACCGAACATCAACACCATATATTTT. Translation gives CATSRSPNINTIYF. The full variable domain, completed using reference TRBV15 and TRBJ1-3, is DAMVIQNPRYQVTQFGKPVTLSCSQTLNHNVMYWYQQKSSQAPKLLFHYYDKDFNNEADTPDNFQSRRPNTSFCFLDIRSPGLGDTAMYLCATSRSPNINTIYFGEGSWLTVV.

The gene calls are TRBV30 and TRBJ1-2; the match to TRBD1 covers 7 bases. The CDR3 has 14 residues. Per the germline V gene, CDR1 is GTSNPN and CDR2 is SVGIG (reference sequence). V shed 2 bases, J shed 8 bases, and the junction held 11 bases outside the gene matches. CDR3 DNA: TGTGCCTGGAGTTATATCAGGGGGACTCAGGGCTACACCTTC. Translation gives CAWSYIRGTQGYTF.

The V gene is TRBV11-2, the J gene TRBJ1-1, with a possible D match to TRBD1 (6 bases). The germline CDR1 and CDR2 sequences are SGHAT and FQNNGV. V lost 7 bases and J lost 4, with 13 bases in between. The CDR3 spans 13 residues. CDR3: CASTPMGATEAFF. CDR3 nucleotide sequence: TGTGCCAGCACCCCTATGGGGGCCACTGAAGCTTTCTTT. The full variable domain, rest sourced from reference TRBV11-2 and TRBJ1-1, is EAGVAQSPRYKIIEKRQSVAFWCNPISGHATLYWYQQILGQGPKLLIQFQNNGVVDDSQLPKDRFSAERLKGVDSTLKIQPAKLEDSAVYLCASTPMGATEAFFGQGTRLTVV.

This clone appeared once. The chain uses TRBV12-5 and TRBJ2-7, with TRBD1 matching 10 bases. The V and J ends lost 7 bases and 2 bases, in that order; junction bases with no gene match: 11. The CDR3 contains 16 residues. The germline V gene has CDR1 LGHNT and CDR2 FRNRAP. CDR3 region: CASARTADRGTYEQYF. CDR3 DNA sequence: TGTGCTAGTGCTAGGACTGCGGACAGGGGGACCTACGAGCAGTACTTC. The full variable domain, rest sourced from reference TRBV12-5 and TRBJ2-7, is DARVTQTPRHKVTEMGQEVTMRCQPILGHNTVFWYRQTMMQGLELLAYFRNRAPLDDSGMPKDRFSAEMPDATLATLKIQPSEPRDSAVYFCASARTADRGTYEQYFGPGTRLTVT.

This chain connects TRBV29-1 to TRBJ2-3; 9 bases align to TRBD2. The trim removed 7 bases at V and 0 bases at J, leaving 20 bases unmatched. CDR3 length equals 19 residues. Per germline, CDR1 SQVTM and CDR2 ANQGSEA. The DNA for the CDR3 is TGCAGCGCAACCCCTGCGGGAGGGTCCTTGAAGCGTAGCACAGATACGCAGTATTTT. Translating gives CSATPAGGSLKRSTDTQYF.

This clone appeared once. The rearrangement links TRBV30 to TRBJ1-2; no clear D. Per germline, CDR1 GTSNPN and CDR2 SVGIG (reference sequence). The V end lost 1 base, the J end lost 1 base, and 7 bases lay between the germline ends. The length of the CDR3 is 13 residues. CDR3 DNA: TGTGCCTGGAGTGGAGGGCTTAACTATGGCTACACCTTC. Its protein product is CAWSGGLNYGYTF.

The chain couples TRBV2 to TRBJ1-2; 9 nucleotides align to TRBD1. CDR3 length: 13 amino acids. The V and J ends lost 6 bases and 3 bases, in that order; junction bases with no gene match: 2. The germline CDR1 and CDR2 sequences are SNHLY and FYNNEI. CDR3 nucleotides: TGTGCCAGCAGGGGACAGGGAGACTATGGCTACACCTTC. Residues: CASRGQGDYGYTF.

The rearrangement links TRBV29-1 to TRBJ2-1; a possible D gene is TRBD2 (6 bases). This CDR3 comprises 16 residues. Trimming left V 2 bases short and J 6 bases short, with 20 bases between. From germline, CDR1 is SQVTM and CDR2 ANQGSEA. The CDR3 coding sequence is TGCAGCGTTGAACTGGGGCAGGGAGGTCTGATCAATGAGCAGTTCTTC. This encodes CSVELGQGGLINEQFF.

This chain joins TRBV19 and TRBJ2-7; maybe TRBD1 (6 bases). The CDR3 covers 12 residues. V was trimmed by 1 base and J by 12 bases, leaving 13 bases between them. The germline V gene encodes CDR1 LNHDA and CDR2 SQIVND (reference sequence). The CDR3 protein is CASSIVGGTSYF. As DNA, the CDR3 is TGTGCCAGTAGTATAGTAGGGGGAACATCGTACTTC.

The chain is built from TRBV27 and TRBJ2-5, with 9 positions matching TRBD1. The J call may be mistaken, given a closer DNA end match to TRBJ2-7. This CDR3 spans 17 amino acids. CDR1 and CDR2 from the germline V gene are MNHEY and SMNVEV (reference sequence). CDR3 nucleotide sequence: TGTGCCAGCAGACCTATCCCCGGGACAGGGAGCTCCTACGAGCAGTACTTC. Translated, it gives CASRPIPGTGSSYEQYF.

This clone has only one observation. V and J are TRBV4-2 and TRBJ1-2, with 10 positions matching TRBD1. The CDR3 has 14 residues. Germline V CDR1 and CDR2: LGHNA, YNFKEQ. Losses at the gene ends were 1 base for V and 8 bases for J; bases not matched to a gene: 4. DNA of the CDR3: TGTGCCAGCAGCCAAGGGACAGGGGGGGAAGGCTACACCTTC. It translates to CASSQGTGGEGYTF.

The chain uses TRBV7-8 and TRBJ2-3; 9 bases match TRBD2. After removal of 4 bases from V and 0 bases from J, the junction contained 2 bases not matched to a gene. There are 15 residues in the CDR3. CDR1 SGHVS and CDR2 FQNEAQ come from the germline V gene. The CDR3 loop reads CASSYGLASTDTQYF. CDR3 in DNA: TGTGCCAGCAGCTACGGACTAGCGAGCACAGATACGCAGTATTTT.

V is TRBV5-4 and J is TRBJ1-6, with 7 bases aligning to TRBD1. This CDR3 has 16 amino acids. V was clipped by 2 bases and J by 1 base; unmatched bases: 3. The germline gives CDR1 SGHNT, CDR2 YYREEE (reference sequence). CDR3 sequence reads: CASSLGGASYNSPLHF. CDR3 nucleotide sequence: TGTGCCAGCAGCTTAGGGGGCGCATCCTATAATTCACCCCTCCACTTT.